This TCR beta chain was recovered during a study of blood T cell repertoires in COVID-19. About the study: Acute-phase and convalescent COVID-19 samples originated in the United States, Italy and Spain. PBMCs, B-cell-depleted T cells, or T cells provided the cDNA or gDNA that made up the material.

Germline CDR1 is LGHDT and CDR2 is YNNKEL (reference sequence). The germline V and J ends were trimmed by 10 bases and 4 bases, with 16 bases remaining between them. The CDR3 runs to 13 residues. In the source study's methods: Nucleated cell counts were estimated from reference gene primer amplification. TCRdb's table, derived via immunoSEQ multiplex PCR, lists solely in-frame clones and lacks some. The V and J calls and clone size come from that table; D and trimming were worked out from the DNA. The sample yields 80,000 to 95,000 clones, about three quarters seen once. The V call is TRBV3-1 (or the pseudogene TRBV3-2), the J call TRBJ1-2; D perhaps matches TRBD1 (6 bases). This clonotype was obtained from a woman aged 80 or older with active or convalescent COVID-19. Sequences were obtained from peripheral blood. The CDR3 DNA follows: TGTGCCACCGCCCCAGACAGGACCTATGGCTACACCTTC. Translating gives CATAPDRTYGYTF.